This T cell receptor beta chain was sequenced during a study of PD-1 blockade in classical Hodgkin lymphoma. CDR1 is SGDLS, CDR2 YYNGEE, per germline. This CDR3 comprises 15 residues. With V trimmed by 0 bases and J by 4 bases, 4 bases remained unmatched. Sequencing used immunoSEQ multiplex PCR; TCRdb keeps in-frame clones, though not all of them. This table has about 47,000 clones, roughly 93% appearing once. Specified time point: newly diagnosed, previously untreated cHL patient sample. The rearrangement links TRBV9 to TRBJ1-3; 7 bases align to TRBD1. Sequences were obtained from peripheral blood mononuclear cells (PBMCs). The clonotype originates from a human donor with classical Hodgkin lymphoma. The CDR3 is CASSVALDRGNTIYF. The CDR3 DNA reads TGTGCCAGCAGCGTAGCTCTGGACAGGGGAAACACCATATATTTT.